Listed here are 19 T cell receptor beta chains from one sample, sequenced in a study of vaccination effects on CD4 cells after COVID-19. The ViraFEST assay expanded antigen-specific CD4+ T cells with viral peptide pools before sequencing. Following a roughly ten-day culture, CD4+ T cells were purified. The individual was infected with SARS-CoV-2 between March and December 2020, as confirmed by PCR. Their antigens are not known. Sequencing used immunoSEQ multiplex PCR; TCRdb keeps in-frame clones, though not all of them. The table shows around 40,000 clones, with roughly 80% occurring only once. The sample consisted of CD4+ T cells from PBMCs cultured with a peptide pool, taken before COVID-19 vaccination. These receptors were taken from a human donor who had a prior SARS-CoV-2 infection.

The chain uses TRBV30 and TRBJ2-5; D unresolved. V lost 3 bases and J lost 4, with 12 bases in between. The CDR3 is 13 residues long. In germline, CDR1 is GTSNPN, CDR2 SVGIG (reference sequence). The CDR3 DNA is TGTGCCTGGAGCAGCTTATTTCGAGAGACCCAGTACTTC. It encodes CAWSSLFRETQYF.

The V gene is TRBV5-6, the J gene TRBJ1-2; D is undetermined. Germline V gives CDR1 SGHDT, CDR2 YYEEEE. V was pared by 2 bases and J by 8 bases, with 16 bases between. The CDR3 has 14 amino acids. The CDR3 region has the DNA TGTGCCAGCAGCTTTGGGGTCGTAGCGGGCGGCTACACCTTC. Translation: CASSFGVVAGGYTF.

This sequence joins TRBV11-3 and TRBJ2-5; no firm D call. The CDR3 spans 14 residues. The germline V gene encodes CDR1 SGHNT and CDR2 YENEEA. V lost 0 bases, J lost 3 bases, and 8 bases lay in between. The CDR3 is CASSLDRHKETQYF. CDR3 nucleotides: TGTGCCAGCAGCTTAGATCGGCACAAAGAGACCCAGTACTTC.

The rearrangement links TRBV11-2 to TRBJ2-7, with 11 bases fitting TRBD1. Per the germline V gene, CDR1 is SGHAT and CDR2 is FQNNGV. The CDR3 totals 15 residues. V shed 4 bases and J 6 bases; nucleotides not matched to a gene: 8. CDR3: CASSYPRDRGGEQYF. The CDR3 coding sequence is TGTGCCAGCAGCTATCCCCGGGACAGGGGGGGCGAGCAGTACTTC.

This chain uses TRBV18 with TRBJ1-5; D possibly corresponds to TRBD1 (5 bases). Between the trimmed V and J ends, which lost 8 bases and 1 base, there was a span of 9 bases. CDR1 and CDR2 from the germline V gene are KGHSH and LQKENI. This CDR3 spans 13 amino acids. The CDR3 region has the DNA TGTGCCAGCGGGACGGGAAGCAATCAGCCCCAGCATTTT. It is translated as CASGTGSNQPQHF.

This clone has a handful of counts. The gene calls are TRBV5-1 and TRBJ1-5; D remains ambiguous. Germline-derived CDR1 and CDR2 are SGHRS and YFSETQ. V lost 4 bases and J lost 2, with 16 bases in between. The CDR3 consists of 16 residues. The DNA for the CDR3 is TGCGCCAGCAGCCCCGGCCCGGGATGGGGCAATCAGCCCCAGCATTTT. It translates to CASSPGPGWGNQPQHF. The full variable domain, in which reference TRBV5-1 and TRBJ1-5 provide the parts outside the CDR3, is KAGVTQTPRYLIKTRGQQVTLSCSPISGHRSVSWYQQTPGQGLQFLFEYFSETQRNKGNFPGRFSGRQFSNSRSEMNVSTLELGDSALYLCASSPGPGWGNQPQHFGDGTRLSIL.

The chain uses TRBV4-2 and TRBJ2-2; D gene uncertain. The CDR3 sequence is 13 residues long. CDR1 and CDR2 from the germline V gene are LGHNA and YNFKEQ. V dropped 7 bases and J dropped 5 bases, with 11 bases sitting between them. The CDR3 reads CASTPWGTGELFF. DNA for the CDR3: TGTGCCAGCACCCCATGGGGAACCGGGGAGCTGTTTTTT.

This clone was observed at least ten times. This chain links TRBV30 with TRBJ2-3, with D tentatively TRBD2 (5 bases). Germline assignment: CDR1 GTSNPN and CDR2 SVGIG (reference sequence). Trimming left V 5 bases short and J 4 bases short, with 19 bases between. This CDR3 region has 15 residues. Here the CDR3 DNA reads TGTGCCTGGGGGAGACTGACGCCGAACGCAGATACGCAGTATTTT. Translating it yields CAWGRLTPNADTQYF.

This sequence joins TRBV5-6 and TRBJ2-5; D is perhaps TRBD1 (6 bases). CDR1 SGHDT and CDR2 YYEEEE come from the germline V gene. V shed 0 bases and J shed 5 bases, with 23 bases lying between them. This CDR3 has 18 residues. CDR3 bases: TGTGCCAGCAGCTTGGTGGGGTTGGGGGCGGAAGAAGGGGAGACCCAGTACTTC. Translated, it gives CASSLVGLGAEEGETQYF.

J is TRBJ1-6 and V is TRBV6-6, with D uncertain. In germline, CDR1 is MNHNY, CDR2 SVGAGI (reference sequence). V was shortened by 0 bases and J by 7 bases, with 10 bases between the two germline ends. The CDR3 totals 15 residues. Here the CDR3 DNA reads TGTGCCAGCAGTTACTCGACAAGTACGAATTCACCCCTCCACTTT. Protein product: CASSYSTSTNSPLHF.

The chain couples TRBV19 to TRBJ1-6, with D possibly TRBD1 on 5 matching bases. Between the trimmed V and J ends, which lost 1 base and 1 base, there was a span of 11 bases. The CDR3 contains 17 residues. Germline lookup yields CDR1 LNHDA and CDR2 SQIVND (reference sequence). The CDR3 DNA is TGTGCCAGTAGTATAGCCCCCAGGGCGTCCTATAATTCACCCCTCCACTTT. The encoded protein is CASSIAPRASYNSPLHF.

This clone was counted a few times. The chain carries TRBV30 and TRBJ1-3; TRBD1 is a possible D gene (6 bases). V was trimmed by 2 bases and J by 3 bases, leaving 17 bases between them. Germline-derived CDR1 and CDR2 are GTSNPN and SVGIG (reference sequence). The CDR3 runs 16 residues. The CDR3 sequence is CAWSPTGWSRGNTIYF. CDR3 nucleotide sequence: TGTGCCTGGAGTCCAACAGGGTGGTCCCGTGGAAACACCATATATTTT.

CDR3 coding DNA: TGTGCCAGCAGTTACTCCTGGGGGCAGGAAGCTTTCTTT. It is translated as CASSYSWGQEAFF. V usage is TRBV6-5 and J usage is TRBJ1-1, with TRBD1 as a possible D gene (6 bases). Germline V lookup: CDR1 MNHEY, CDR2 SVGAGI. Deletions cut 0 bases from V and 8 bases from J, with 10 bases between. CDR3 length: 13 amino acids.

The V gene is TRBV5-8, the J gene TRBJ2-4, with TRBD1 identical over 7 bases. Looked up from germline, CDR1 is SGHTS and CDR2 is YDEGEE. This CDR3 contains 18 residues. Losses at the gene ends were 4 bases for V and 8 bases for J; bases not matched to a gene: 21. CDR3 nucleotide sequence: TGTGCCAGCAGCACTAGGAGGCTGGAAACATCAGGGGGATACATTCAGTACTTC. Residues: CASSTRRLETSGGYIQYF. Using reference TRBV5-8 and TRBJ2-4 for the parts outside the CDR3, the full variable domain is EAGVTQSPTHLIKTRGQQATLRCSPISGHTSVYWYQQALGLGLQFLLWYDEGEERNRGNFPPRFSGRQFPNYSSELNVNALELEDSALYLCASSTRRLETSGGYIQYFGAGTRLSVL.

CDR3 DNA: TGTGCCAGAAGCTTAGGGACTAGTGCTGTCGTACAGTTTGCAGATACGCAGTATTTT. Translating gives CARSLGTSAVVQFADTQYF. The V gene is TRBV7-5, the J gene TRBJ2-3; TRBD2, as called in the table, went unchecked against the DNA. TRBV7-5 is recorded as a pseudogene. The CDR3 is 19 residues long.

This clone came up once. The rearrangement joins TRBV11-3 to TRBJ2-3, with D possibly being TRBD2 (5 bases). Germline-derived CDR1 and CDR2 are SGHNT and YENEEA. V lost 4 bases to trimming and J lost 5 bases, with 16 bases between them. The CDR3 extends over 15 amino acids. CDR3 sequence (DNA): TGTGCCAGCAGCTCCGGATTAGCGTTCATAGATACGCAGTATTTT. Amino acid sequence: CASSSGLAFIDTQYF.

This chain uses TRBV2 with TRBJ2-7; D may be TRBD2 (5 bases). Germline CDR1 is SNHLY and CDR2 is FYNNEI. This CDR3 is built from 13 residues. V was trimmed by 5 bases and J by 4 bases, leaving 12 bases between them. The CDR3 is CASSPADLYEQYF. The CDR3 nucleotides read TGTGCCAGCAGTCCAGCGGATTTATACGAGCAGTACTTC. Supplemented by reference TRBV2 and TRBJ2-7, the full variable domain reads EPEVTQTPSHQVTQMGQEVILRCVPISNHLYFYWYRQILGQKVEFLVSFYNNEISEKSEIFDDQFSVERPDGSNFTLKIRSTKLEDSAMYFCASSPADLYEQYFGPGTRLTVT.

The CDR3 region has the DNA TGTGCCAGCAGTGTTGAGCTGACGCCCCAGCATTTT. Its translation is CASSVELTPQHF. The chain employs TRBV2 and TRBJ1-5; D gene unclear. The CDR3 contains 12 residues. CDR1 is SNHLY and CDR2 is FYNNEI in the germline V gene. V lost 4 bases and J lost 9, with 10 bases in between.

This clone was picked up a small number of times. This sequence joins TRBV4-1 and TRBJ1-2; D not certain. Per the germline V gene, CDR1 is MGHRA and CDR2 is YSYEKL. The CDR3 contains 14 residues. V lost 4 bases and J lost 4, with 13 bases in between. The CDR3 protein is CASSPTGSFYGYTF. Written as DNA, the CDR3 is TGCGCCAGCAGCCCGACGGGTTCCTTCTATGGCTACACCTTC.